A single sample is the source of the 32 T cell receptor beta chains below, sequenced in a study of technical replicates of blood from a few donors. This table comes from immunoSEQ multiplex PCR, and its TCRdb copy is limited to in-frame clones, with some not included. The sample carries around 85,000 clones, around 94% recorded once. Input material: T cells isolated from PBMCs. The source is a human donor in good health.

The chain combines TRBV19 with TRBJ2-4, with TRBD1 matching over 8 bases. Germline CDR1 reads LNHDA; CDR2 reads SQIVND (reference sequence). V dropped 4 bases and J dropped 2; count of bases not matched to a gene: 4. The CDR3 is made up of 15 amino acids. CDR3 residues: CASSTDRGTKNIQYF. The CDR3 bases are TGTGCCAGTAGTACTGACAGGGGTACCAAAAACATTCAGTACTTC. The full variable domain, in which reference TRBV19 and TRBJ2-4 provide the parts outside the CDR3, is DGGITQSPKYLFRKEGQNVTLSCEQNLNHDAMYWYRQDPGQGLRLIYYSQIVNDFQKGDIAEGYSVSREKKESFPLTVTSAQKNPTAFYLCASSTDRGTKNIQYFGAGTRLSVL.

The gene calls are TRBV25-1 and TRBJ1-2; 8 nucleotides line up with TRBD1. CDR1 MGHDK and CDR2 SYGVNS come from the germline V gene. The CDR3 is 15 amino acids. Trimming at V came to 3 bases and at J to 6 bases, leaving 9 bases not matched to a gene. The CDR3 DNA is TGTGCCAGCAGTGATTTGTCGGGACAGGACGATGGCTACACCTTC. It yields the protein CASSDLSGQDDGYTF.

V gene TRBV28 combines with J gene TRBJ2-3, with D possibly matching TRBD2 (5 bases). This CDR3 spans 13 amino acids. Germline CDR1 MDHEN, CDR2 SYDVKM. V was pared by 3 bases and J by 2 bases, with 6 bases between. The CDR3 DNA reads TGTGCCAGCAGTTTCGGGAACACAGATACGCAGTATTTT. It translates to CASSFGNTDTQYF.

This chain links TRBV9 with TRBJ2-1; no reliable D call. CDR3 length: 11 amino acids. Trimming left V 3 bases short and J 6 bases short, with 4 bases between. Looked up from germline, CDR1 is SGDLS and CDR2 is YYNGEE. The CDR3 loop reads CASSAVNEQFF. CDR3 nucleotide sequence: TGTGCCAGCAGCGCCGTCAATGAGCAGTTCTTC.

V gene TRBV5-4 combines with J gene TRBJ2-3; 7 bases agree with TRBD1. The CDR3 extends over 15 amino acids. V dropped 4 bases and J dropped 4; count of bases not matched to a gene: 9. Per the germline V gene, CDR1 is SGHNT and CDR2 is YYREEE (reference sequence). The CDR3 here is CASSPTRDRADTQYF. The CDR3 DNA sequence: TGTGCCAGCAGCCCGACACGGGACAGAGCAGATACGCAGTATTTT.

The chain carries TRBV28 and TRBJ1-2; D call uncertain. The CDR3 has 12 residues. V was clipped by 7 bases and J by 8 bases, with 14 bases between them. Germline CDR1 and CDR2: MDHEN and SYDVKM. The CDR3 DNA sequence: TGTGCCAGCACTCTAACAGTTGGAGGCTACACCTTC. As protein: CASTLTVGGYTF.

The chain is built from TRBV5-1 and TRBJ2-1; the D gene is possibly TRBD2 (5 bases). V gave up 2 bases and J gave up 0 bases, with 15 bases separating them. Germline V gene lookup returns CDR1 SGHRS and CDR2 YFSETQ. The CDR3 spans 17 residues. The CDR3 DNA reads TGCGCCAGCAGCTTACCCTGGCGGGCCAGCTCCTACAATGAGCAGTTCTTC. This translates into CASSLPWRASSYNEQFF.

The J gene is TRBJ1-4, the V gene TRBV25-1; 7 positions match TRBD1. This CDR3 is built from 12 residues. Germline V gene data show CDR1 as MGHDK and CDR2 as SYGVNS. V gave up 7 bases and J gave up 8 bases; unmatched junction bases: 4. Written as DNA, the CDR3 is TGTGCCAGCACCGGGACAGCCGAAAAACTGTTTTTT. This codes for CASTGTAEKLFF.

CDR3 sequence reads: CASSFGGGPYEQYF. The CDR3 nucleotides are TGCGCCAGCAGCTTCGGGGGAGGGCCCTACGAGCAGTACTTC. The chain carries TRBV5-1 and TRBJ2-7; TRBD2 matches 7 bases. The CDR3 loop spans 14 amino acids. Trimming removed 2 bases from V and 2 bases from J; junction bases left unmatched: 4. Germline CDR1 is SGHRS and CDR2 is YFSETQ.

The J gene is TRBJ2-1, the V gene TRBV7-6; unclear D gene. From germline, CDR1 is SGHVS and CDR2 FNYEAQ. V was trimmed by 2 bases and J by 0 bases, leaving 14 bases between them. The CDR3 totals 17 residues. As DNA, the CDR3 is TGTGCCAGCAGCTTAAAGGCGGTTCCGGGCTCCTACAATGAGCAGTTCTTC. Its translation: CASSLKAVPGSYNEQFF.

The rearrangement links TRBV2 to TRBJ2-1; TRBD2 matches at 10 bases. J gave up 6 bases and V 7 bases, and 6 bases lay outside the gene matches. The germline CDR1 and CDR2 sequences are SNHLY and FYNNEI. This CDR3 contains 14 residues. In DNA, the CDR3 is TGTGCCAGCAAGGGAGCTAGCGGGAGCAATGAGCAGTTCTTC. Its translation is CASKGASGSNEQFF. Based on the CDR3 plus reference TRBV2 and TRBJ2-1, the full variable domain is EPEVTQTPSHQVTQMGQEVILRCVPISNHLYFYWYRQILGQKVEFLVSFYNNEISEKSEIFDDQFSVERPDGSNFTLKIRSTKLEDSAMYFCASKGASGSNEQFFGPGTRLTVL.

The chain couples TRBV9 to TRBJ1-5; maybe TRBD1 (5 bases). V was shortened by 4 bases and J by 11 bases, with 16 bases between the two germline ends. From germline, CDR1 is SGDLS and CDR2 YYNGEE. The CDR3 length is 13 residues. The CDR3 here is CASSQRDWGAQHF. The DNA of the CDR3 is TGTGCCAGCAGCCAGAGAGACTGGGGGGCCCAGCATTTT.

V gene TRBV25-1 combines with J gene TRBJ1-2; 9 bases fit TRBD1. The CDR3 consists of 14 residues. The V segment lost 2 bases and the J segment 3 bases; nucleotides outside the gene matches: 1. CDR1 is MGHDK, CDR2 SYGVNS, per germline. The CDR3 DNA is TGTGCCAGCAGTGAAGGACAGGGGTACTATGGCTACACCTTC. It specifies CASSEGQGYYGYTF.

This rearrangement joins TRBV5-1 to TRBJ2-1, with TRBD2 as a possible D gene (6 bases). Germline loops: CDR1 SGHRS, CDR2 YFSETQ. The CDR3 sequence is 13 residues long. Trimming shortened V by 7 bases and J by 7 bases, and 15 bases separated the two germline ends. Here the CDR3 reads CASGRLVGNEQFF. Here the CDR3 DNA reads TGCGCCAGCGGCAGACTAGTGGGTAATGAGCAGTTCTTC.

In DNA, the CDR3 is TGTGCCTGGAGTGGGTTGGGGCTAGCGGGGGGGAATGAGCAGTTCTTC. It is translated as CAWSGLGLAGGNEQFF. This chain links TRBV30 with TRBJ2-1; 12 bases are shared with TRBD2. J was trimmed by 7 bases and V by 1 base; bases with no gene match: 8. This CDR3 is 16 amino acids long. In germline, CDR1 is GTSNPN, CDR2 SVGIG (reference sequence).

The chain's CDR3 is CASSLLIPDPGQADGELFF. The CDR3 DNA reads as TGTGCCAGCAGTTTATTGATTCCGGACCCCGGACAGGCCGACGGGGAGCTGTTTTTT. This chain connects TRBV28 to TRBJ2-2; 7 nucleotides align to TRBD1. The CDR3 spans 19 residues. The J segment lost 7 bases and the V segment lost 1 base, leaving 18 bases of the junction unmatched. Germline lookup yields CDR1 MDHEN and CDR2 SYDVKM.

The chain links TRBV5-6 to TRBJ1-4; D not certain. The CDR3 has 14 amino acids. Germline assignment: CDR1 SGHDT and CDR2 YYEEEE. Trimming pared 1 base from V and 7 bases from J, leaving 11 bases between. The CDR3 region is CASSLKQSGEKLFF. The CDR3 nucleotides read TGTGCCAGCAGCTTGAAACAGAGCGGTGAAAAACTGTTTTTT. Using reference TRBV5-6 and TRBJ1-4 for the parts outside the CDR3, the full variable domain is DAGVTQSPTHLIKTRGQQVTLRCSPKSGHDTVSWYQQALGQGPQFIFQYYEEEERQRGNFPDRFSGHQFPNYSSELNVNALLLGDSALYLCASSLKQSGEKLFFGSGTQLSVL.

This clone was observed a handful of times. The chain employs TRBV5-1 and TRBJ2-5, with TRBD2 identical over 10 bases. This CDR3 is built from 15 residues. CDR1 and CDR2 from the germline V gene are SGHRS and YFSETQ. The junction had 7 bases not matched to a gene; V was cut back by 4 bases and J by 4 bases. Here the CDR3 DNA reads TGCGCCAGCAGCCCTAACTCTAGCGGGAGAGAGACCCAGTACTTC. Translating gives CASSPNSSGRETQYF.

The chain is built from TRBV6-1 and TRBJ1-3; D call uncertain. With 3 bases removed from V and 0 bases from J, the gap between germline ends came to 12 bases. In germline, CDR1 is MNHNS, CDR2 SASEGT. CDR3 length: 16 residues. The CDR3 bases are TGTGCCAGCAGTGATAGTTCTTTCCTCTCTGGAAACACCATATATTTT. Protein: CASSDSSFLSGNTIYF.

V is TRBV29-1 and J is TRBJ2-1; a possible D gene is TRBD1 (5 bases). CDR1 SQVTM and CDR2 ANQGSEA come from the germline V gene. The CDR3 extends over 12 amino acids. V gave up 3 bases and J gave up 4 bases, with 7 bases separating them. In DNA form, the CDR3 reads TGCAGCGTTGAGGGGCCTTACAATGAGCAGTTCTTC. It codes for CSVEGPYNEQFF.

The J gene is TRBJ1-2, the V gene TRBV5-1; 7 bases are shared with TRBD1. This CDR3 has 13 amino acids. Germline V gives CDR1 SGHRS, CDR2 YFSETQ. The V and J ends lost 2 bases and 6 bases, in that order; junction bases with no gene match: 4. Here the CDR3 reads CASSFSGGDGYTF. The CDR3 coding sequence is TGCGCCAGCAGCTTTTCAGGGGGAGATGGCTACACCTTC.

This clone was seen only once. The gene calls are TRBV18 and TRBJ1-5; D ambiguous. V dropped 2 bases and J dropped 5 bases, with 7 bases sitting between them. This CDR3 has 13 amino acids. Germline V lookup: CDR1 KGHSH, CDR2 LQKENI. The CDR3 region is CASSPGRDQPQHF. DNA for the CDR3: TGTGCCAGCTCACCAGGGAGGGATCAGCCCCAGCATTTT.

The CDR3 region is CASSGAGISNQPQHF. For the CDR3, the DNA is TGTGCCAGCAGTGGCGCAGGGATTAGCAATCAGCCCCAGCATTTT. V gene TRBV7-9 combines with J gene TRBJ1-5; D might be TRBD1 (5 bases). Trimming stripped 6 bases from V and 0 bases from J, with 12 bases between. Germline V gene sequence: CDR1 SEHNR, CDR2 FQNEAQ (reference sequence). This CDR3 is 15 amino acids long.

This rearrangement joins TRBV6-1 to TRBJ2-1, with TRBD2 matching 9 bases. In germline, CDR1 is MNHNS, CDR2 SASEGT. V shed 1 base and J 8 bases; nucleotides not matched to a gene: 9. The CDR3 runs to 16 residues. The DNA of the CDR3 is TGTGCCAGCAGTGAAGTCGGAGGCGGGGGGGCCCATGAGCAGTTCTTC. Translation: CASSEVGGGGAHEQFF.

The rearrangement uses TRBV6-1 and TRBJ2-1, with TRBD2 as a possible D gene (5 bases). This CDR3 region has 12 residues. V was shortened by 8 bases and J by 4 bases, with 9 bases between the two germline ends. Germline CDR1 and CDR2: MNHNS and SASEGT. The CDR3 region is CASDTSYNEQFF. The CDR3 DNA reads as TGTGCCAGCGACACTAGTTACAATGAGCAGTTCTTC.

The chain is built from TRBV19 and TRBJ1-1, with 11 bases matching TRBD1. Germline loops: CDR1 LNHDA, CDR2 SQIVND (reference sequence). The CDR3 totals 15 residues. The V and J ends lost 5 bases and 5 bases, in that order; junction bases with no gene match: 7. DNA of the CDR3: TGTGCCAGTAGTTCTACCGGGACAGGGGGGACTGAAGCTTTCTTT. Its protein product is CASSSTGTGGTEAFF.

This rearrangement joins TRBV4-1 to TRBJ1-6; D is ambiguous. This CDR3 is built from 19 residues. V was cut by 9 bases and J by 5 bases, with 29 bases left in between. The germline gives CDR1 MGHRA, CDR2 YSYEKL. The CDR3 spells CARSPFDGGIRENNSPLHF. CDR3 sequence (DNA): TGCGCCAGAAGTCCATTCGACGGCGGGATCCGGGAAAATAATTCACCCCTCCACTTT.

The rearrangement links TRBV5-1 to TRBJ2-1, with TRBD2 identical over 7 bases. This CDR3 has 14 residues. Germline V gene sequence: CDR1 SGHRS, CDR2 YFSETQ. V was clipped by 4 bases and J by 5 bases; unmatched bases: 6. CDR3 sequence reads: CASSPWGGDNEQFF. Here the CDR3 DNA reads TGCGCCAGCAGCCCGTGGGGGGGAGACAATGAGCAGTTCTTC.

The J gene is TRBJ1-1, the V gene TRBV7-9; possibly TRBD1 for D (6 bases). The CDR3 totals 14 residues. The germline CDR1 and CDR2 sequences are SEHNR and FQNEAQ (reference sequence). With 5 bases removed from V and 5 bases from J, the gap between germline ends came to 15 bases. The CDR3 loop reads CASSRQGRGTEAFF. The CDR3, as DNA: TGTGCCAGCAGCCGCCAGGGGAGAGGGACTGAAGCTTTCTTT.

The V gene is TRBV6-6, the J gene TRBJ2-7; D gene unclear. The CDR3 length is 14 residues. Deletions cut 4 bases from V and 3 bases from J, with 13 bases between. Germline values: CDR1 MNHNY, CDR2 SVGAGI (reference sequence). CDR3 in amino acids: CASSFKYTYYEQYF. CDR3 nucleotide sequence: TGTGCCAGCAGTTTTAAGTATACCTACTACGAGCAGTACTTC.

This chain's CDR3 is CASSLDLSILHGELFF. For the CDR3, the DNA is TGTGCCAGCAGCTTAGATCTTAGCATCCTACACGGGGAGCTGTTTTTT. This chain uses TRBV11-2 with TRBJ2-2; D unresolved. The CDR3 length is 16 residues. Trimming left V 0 bases short and J 7 bases short, with 15 bases between. The germline V gene encodes CDR1 SGHAT and CDR2 FQNNGV. The entire variable domain, with the rest obtained from reference TRBV11-2 and TRBJ2-2, is as follows: EAGVAQSPRYKIIEKRQSVAFWCNPISGHATLYWYQQILGQGPKLLIQFQNNGVVDDSQLPKDRFSAERLKGVDSTLKIQPAKLEDSAVYLCASSLDLSILHGELFFGEGSRLTVL.

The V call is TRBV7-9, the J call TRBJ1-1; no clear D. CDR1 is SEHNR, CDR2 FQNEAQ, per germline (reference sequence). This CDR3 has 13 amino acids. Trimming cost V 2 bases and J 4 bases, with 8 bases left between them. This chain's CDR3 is CASSLWAGTEAFF. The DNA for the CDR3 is TGTGCCAGCAGCTTATGGGCCGGCACTGAAGCTTTCTTT.